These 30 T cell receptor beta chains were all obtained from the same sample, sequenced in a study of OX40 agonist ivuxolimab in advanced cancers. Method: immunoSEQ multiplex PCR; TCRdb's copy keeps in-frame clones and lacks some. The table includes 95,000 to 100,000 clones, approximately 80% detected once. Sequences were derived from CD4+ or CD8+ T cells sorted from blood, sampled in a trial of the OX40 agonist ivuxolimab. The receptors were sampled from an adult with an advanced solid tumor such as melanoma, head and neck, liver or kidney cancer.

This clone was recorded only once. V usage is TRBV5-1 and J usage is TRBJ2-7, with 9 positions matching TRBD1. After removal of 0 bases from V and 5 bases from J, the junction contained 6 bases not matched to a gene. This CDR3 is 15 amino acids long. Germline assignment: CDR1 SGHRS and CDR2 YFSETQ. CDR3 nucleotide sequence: TGCGCCAGCAGCTTGGCTGGGACAGGGAAGAACGAGCAGTACTTC. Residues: CASSLAGTGKNEQYF.

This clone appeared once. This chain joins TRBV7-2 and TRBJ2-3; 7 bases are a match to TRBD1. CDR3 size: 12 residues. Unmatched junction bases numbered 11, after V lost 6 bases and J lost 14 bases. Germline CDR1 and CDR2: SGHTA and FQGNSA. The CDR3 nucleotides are TGTGCCAGCAGTAACGACAGGGCCTTTCGGTATTTT. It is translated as CASSNDRAFRYF.

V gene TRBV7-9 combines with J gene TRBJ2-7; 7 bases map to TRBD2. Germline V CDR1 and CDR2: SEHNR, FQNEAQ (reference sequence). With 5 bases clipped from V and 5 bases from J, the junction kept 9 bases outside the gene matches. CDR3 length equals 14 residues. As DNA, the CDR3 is TGTGCCAGCAGCCGCCCGGCTAGCGGAGACGAGCAGTACTTC. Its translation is CASSRPASGDEQYF.

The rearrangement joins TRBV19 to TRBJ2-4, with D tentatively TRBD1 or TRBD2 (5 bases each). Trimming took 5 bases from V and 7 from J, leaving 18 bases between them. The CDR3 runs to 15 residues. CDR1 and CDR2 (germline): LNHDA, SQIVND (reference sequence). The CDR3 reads CASSSGRLGMNIQYF. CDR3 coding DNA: TGTGCCAGTAGTTCGGGGCGTTTGGGGATGAACATTCAGTACTTC.

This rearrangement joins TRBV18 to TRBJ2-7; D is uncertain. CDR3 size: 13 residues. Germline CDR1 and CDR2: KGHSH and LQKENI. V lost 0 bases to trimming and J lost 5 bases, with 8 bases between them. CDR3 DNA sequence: TGTGCCAGCTCACCACCGGGGTGGCACGAGCAGTACTTC. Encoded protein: CASSPPGWHEQYF.

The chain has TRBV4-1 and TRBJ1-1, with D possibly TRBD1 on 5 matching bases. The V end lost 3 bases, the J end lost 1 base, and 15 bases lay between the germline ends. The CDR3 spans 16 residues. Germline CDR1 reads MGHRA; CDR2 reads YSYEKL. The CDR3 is CASSHGPQGPNTEAFF. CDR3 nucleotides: TGCGCCAGCAGCCACGGACCCCAGGGACCGAACACTGAAGCTTTCTTT.

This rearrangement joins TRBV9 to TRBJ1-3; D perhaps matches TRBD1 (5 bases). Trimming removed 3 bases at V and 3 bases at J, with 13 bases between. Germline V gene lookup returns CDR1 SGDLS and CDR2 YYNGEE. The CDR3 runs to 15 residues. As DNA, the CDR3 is TGTGCCAGCAGCGCGGGGGGAGGTAATGGAAACACCATATATTTT. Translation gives CASSAGGGNGNTIYF.

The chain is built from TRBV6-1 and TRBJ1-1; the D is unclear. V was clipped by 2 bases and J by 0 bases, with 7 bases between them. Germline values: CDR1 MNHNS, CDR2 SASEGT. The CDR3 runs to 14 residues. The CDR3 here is CASSERPMNTEAFF. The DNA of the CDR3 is TGTGCCAGCAGTGAAAGGCCCATGAACACTGAAGCTTTCTTT.

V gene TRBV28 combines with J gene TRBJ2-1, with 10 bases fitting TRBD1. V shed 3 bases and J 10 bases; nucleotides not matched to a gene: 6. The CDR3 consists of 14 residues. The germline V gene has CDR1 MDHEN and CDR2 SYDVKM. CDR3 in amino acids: CASSFGTGVREQFF. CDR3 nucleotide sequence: TGTGCCAGCAGTTTTGGGACAGGGGTGCGGGAGCAGTTCTTC. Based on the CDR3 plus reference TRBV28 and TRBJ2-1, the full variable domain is DVKVTQSSRYLVKRTGEKVFLECVQDMDHENMFWYRQDPGLGLRLIYFSYDVKMKEKGDIPEGYSVSREKKERFSLILESASTNQTSMYLCASSFGTGVREQFFGPGTRLTVL.

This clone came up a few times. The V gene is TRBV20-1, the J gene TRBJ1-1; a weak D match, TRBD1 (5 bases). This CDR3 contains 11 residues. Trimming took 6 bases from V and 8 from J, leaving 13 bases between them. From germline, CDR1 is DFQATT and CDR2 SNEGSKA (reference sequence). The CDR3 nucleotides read TGCAGTGCACAGGACCGGATAGAAGCTTTCTTT. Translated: CSAQDRIEAFF.

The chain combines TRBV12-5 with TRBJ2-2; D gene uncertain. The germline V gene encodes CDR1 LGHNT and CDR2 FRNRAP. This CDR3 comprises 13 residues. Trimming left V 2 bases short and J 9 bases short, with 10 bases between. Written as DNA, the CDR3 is TGTGCTAGTGGTTTGATACCGACCCGGGAGCTGTTTTTT. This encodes CASGLIPTRELFF.

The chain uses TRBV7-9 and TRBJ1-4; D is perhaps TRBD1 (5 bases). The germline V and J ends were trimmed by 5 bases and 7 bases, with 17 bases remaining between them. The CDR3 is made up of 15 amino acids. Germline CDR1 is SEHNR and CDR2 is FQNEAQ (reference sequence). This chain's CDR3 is CASSPSRQGGEKLFF. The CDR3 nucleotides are TGTGCCAGCAGCCCAAGCCGGCAGGGTGGTGAAAAACTGTTTTTT.

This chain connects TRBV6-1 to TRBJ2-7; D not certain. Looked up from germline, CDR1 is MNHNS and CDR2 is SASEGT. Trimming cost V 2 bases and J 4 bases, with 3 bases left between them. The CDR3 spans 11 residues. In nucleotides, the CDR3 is TGTGCCAGCAGTGAATCGTACGAGCAGTACTTC. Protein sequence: CASSESYEQYF.

Here the CDR3 DNA reads TGTGCCAGCAGCCTCATCGCAACTAATGAAAAACTGTTTTTT. It translates to CASSLIATNEKLFF. This chain connects TRBV14 to TRBJ1-4; D gene uncertain. With 4 bases removed from V and 0 bases from J, the gap between germline ends came to 6 bases. The CDR3 length is 14 residues. Per germline, CDR1 SGHDN and CDR2 FVKESK.

CDR3 amino acids: CASSPSVVTDTQYF. The CDR3 DNA is TGCGCCAGCAGCCCAAGCGTAGTCACAGATACGCAGTATTTT. The chain is built from TRBV5-1 and TRBJ2-3; no firm D call. Per germline, CDR1 SGHRS and CDR2 YFSETQ. Trimming shortened V by 4 bases and J by 2 bases, and 11 bases separated the two germline ends. CDR3 length equals 14 residues.

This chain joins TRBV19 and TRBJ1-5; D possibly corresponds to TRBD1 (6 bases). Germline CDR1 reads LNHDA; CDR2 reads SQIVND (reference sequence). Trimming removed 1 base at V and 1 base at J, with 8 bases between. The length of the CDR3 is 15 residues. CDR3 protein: CASSIGGASNQPQHF. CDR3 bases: TGTGCCAGTAGTATAGGGGGGGCCAGCAATCAGCCCCAGCATTTT.

The CDR3 DNA sequence: TGTGCCAGCAGTAAGAGGAGAGACCTGCAAGAGACCCAGTACTTC. Amino acids: CASSKRRDLQETQYF. The chain combines TRBV7-8 with TRBJ2-5; no clear D. Between the trimmed V and J ends, which lost 6 bases and 2 bases, there was a span of 16 bases. Germline V CDR1 and CDR2: SGHVS, FQNEAQ. CDR3 size: 15 residues.

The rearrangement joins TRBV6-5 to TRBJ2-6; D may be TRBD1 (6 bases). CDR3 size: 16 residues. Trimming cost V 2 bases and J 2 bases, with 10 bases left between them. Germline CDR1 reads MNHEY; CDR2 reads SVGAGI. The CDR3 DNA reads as TGTGCCAGCAGTTACGGGGACACTCCTGGGGCCAACGTCCTGACTTTC. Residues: CASSYGDTPGANVLTF.

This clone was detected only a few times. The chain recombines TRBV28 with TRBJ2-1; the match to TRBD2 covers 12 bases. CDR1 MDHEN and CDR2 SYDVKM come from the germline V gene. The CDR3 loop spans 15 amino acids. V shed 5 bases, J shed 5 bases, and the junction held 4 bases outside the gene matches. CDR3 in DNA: TGTGCCAGCAGTGGTCCTAGCGGGGGGGACAATGAGCAGTTCTTC. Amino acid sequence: CASSGPSGGDNEQFF.

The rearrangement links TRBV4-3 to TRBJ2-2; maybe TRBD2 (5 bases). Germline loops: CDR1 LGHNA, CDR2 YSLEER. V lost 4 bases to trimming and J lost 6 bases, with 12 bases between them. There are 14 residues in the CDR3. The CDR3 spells CASSRWTGAGELFF. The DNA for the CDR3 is TGCGCCAGCAGCCGCTGGACTGGGGCCGGGGAGCTGTTTTTT.

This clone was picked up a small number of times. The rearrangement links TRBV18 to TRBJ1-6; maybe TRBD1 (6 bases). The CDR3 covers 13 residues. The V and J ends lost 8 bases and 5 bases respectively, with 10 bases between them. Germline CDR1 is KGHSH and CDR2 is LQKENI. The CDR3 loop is CASTSGDNSPLHF. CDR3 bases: TGTGCCAGCACGTCAGGGGATAATTCACCCCTCCACTTT.

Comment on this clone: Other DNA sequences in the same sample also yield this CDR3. The chain's CDR3 is CASSVGTANEKLFF. The CDR3 DNA is TGCGCCAGCAGCGTGGGGACAGCTAATGAAAAACTGTTTTTT. The chain joins TRBV5-1 to TRBJ1-4; 7 positions agree with TRBD1. The germline gives CDR1 SGHRS, CDR2 YFSETQ. The junction had 3 bases not matched to a gene; V was cut back by 4 bases and J by 3 bases. This CDR3 has 14 residues.

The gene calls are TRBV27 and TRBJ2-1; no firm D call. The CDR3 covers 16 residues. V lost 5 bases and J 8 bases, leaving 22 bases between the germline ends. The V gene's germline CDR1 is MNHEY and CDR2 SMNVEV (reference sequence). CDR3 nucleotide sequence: TGTGCCAGCAGTCCATCAAAGGGATGGGTGATCGATGAGCAGTTCTTC. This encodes CASSPSKGWVIDEQFF.

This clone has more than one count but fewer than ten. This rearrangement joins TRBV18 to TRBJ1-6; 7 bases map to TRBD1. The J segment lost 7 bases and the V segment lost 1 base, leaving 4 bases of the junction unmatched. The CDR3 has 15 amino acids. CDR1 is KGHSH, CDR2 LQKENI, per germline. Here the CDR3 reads CASSPRQGENSPLHF. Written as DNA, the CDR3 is TGTGCCAGCTCACCACGACAGGGAGAGAATTCACCCCTCCACTTT. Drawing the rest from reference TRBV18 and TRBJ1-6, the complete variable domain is NAGVMQNPRHLVRRRGQEARLRCSPMKGHSHVYWYRQLPEEGLKFMVYLQKENIIDESGMPKERFSAEFPKEGPSILRIQQVVRGDSAAYFCASSPRQGENSPLHFGNGTRLTVT.

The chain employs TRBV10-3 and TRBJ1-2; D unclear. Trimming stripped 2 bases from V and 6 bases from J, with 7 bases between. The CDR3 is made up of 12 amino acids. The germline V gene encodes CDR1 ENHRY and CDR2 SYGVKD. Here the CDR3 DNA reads TGTGCCATCAGTGAGAGGGCGGATGGCTACACCTTC. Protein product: CAISERADGYTF.

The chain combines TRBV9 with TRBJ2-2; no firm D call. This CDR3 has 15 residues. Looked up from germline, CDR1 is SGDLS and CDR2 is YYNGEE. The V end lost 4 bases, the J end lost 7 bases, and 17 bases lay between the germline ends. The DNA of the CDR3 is TGTGCCAGCAGCCCTGAACCTCGCTTTGTCGGGGAGCTGTTTTTT. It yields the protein CASSPEPRFVGELFF.

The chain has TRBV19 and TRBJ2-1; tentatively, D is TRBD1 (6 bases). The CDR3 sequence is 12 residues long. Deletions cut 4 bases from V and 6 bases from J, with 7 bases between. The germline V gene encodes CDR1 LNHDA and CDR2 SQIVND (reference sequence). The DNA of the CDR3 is TGTGCCAGTAGTAGGGGGCGCAATGAGCAGTTCTTC. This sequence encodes CASSRGRNEQFF.

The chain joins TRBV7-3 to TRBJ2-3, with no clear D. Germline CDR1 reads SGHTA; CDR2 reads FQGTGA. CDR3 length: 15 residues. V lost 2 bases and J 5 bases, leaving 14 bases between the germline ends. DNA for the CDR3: TGTGCCAGCAGCTTATCGGGTCGCCTGGGAGATACGCAGTATTTT. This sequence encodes CASSLSGRLGDTQYF.

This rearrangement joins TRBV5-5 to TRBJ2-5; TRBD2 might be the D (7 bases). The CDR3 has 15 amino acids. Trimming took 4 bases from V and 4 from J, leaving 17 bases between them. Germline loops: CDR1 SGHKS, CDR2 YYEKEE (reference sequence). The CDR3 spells CASSNPLGGVETQYF. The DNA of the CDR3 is TGTGCCAGCAGCAACCCGTTAGGGGGGGTAGAGACCCAGTACTTC.

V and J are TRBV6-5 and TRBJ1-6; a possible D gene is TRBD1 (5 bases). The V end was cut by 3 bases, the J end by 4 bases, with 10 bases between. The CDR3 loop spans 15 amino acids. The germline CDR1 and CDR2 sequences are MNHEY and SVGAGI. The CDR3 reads CASSYSGQYNSPLHF. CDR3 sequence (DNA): TGTGCCAGCAGTTATTCGGGGCAGTATAATTCACCCCTCCACTTT.